These 12 T cell receptor beta chains were sequenced from one sample in a study of vaccination and CD4 T cells after COVID-19. With the Oncomine TCR Beta short-read assay, DNA from cultured CD4+ T cells was sequenced. MiXCR was run by TCRdb on the PCR reads, yielding one entry per CDR3 protein. The sample holds some 15,000 distinct CDR3 sequences; approximately 29% are singletons and the top ten take around a sixth. The antigens of these receptors remain unknown. Noted treatment: approximately nine-day PBMC culture with coronavirus spike peptide pools or control peptides (ViraFEST assay). Sequencing used cultured CD4+ T cells from blood. These receptors came from a human donor with COVID-19.

A remark on this clonotype: At one end, the junction sequence differs from germline, possibly due to a read error. V is TRBV19 and J is TRBJ1-1, with D possibly being TRBD1 (5 bases). The CDR3 sequence is 15 residues long. Germline V gene sequence: CDR1 LNHDA, CDR2 SQIVND (reference sequence). CDR3: CASSPSVGPSTEAFF. Here the CDR3 DNA reads TGTGCCAGTAGTCCAAGCGTGGGACCGAGCACTGAGGCTTTCTTT.

CDR3 loop: CAFQAPGPNTEAFF. The DNA for the CDR3 is TGTGCCTTCCAGGCCCCGGGACCGAACACTGAAGCTTTCTTT. The chain combines TRBV30 with TRBJ1-1; D might be TRBD1 (5 bases). CDR1 is GTSNPN, CDR2 SVGIG, per germline (reference sequence). The CDR3 sequence is 14 residues long. Trimming took 7 bases from V and 1 from J, leaving 16 bases between them.

This clonotype was counted between two and nine times. V is TRBV30 and J is TRBJ2-1; D gene ambiguous. CDR1 is GTSNPN, CDR2 SVGIG, per germline (reference sequence). The CDR3 extends over 15 amino acids. Deletions cut 2 bases from V and 7 bases from J, with 18 bases between. The CDR3 sequence: CAWSISSLPGNEQFF. As DNA, the CDR3 is TGTGCCTGGAGTATATCCTCTCTCCCTGGGAATGAGCAGTTCTTC.

The chain has TRBV6-1 and TRBJ1-6; 7 nucleotides agree with TRBD1. Per the germline V gene, CDR1 is MNHNS and CDR2 is SASEGT. The CDR3 spans 13 residues. The J segment lost 11 bases and the V segment lost 3 bases, leaving 4 bases of the junction unmatched. CDR3 coding DNA: TGTGCCAGCAGTGACCGACAGGGTGCACCCCTCCACTTT. It specifies CASSDRQGAPLHF.

This clonotype was found a few times. This sequence joins TRBV7-2 and TRBJ2-5; a possible D gene is TRBD1 (6 bases). CDR1 and CDR2 from the germline V gene are SGHTA and FQGNSA. V lost 4 bases and J lost 6, with 15 bases in between. There are 14 residues in the CDR3. The CDR3 region is CASSSRTVGKTQYF. The CDR3 DNA follows: TGTGCCAGCAGCTCGCGGACAGTCGGGAAGACCCAGTACTTC.

Relative to its sample, this clonotype is medium-sized. V and J are TRBV6-1 and TRBJ2-2, with 9 bases that match TRBD2. The CDR3 totals 15 residues. Germline loops: CDR1 MNHNS, CDR2 SASEGT. J lost 4 bases, V lost 8 bases, and 8 bases had no gene match. CDR3 bases: TGTGCCAGCGGTAGAGCGGGGGGCCGCACCGGGGAGCTGTTTTTT. Translating gives CASGRAGGRTGELFF.

The chain is built from TRBV20-1 and TRBJ2-1; TRBD2 agrees at 8 bases. This CDR3 has 18 residues. The germline CDR1 and CDR2 sequences are DFQATT and SNEGSKA (reference sequence). J was trimmed by 0 bases and V by 0 bases; bases with no gene match: 10. The chain's CDR3 is CSAREAKGGTSSYNEQFF. DNA of the CDR3: TGCAGTGCTAGAGAAGCCAAAGGGGGGACTAGCTCCTACAATGAGCAGTTCTTC.

In its sample, this clonotype is medium-sized (0.01 to 0.1%). The chain combines TRBV20-1 with TRBJ2-3, with 13 bases aligning to TRBD2. The trim removed 2 bases at V and 5 bases at J, leaving 13 bases unmatched. The CDR3 sequence is 18 residues long. CDR1 and CDR2 from the germline V gene are DFQATT and SNEGSKA (reference sequence). CDR3 loop: CSARPTGRTSGGLDTQYF. The CDR3 nucleotides read TGCAGTGCTAGACCTACCGGCCGGACTAGCGGGGGTTTAGATACGCAGTATTTT.

This clonotype showed up just a few times. The chain recombines TRBV10-3 with TRBJ1-1; D call uncertain. CDR3 length equals 13 residues. V lost 4 bases and J lost 1, with 7 bases in between. Germline V gene sequence: CDR1 ENHRY, CDR2 SYGVKD. The CDR3 bases are TGTGCCATCAGTGTAGCCGGGAACACTGAAGCTTTCTTT. It specifies CAISVAGNTEAFF.

This clonotype was picked up a small number of times. The J gene is TRBJ1-2, the V gene TRBV7-9; 8 nucleotides align to TRBD1. V dropped 1 base and J dropped 4; count of bases not matched to a gene: 5. The CDR3 is 15 amino acids. CDR1 is SEHNR, CDR2 FQNEAQ, per germline (reference sequence). The CDR3 region is CASSLEDRDSYGYTF. The CDR3 DNA reads as TGTGCCAGCAGCTTAGAGGACAGGGATTCCTATGGCTACACCTTC.

The rearrangement links TRBV19 to TRBJ1-1; 8 positions agree with TRBD1. This CDR3 is 15 amino acids long. With 4 bases clipped from V and 1 base from J, the junction kept 5 bases outside the gene matches. Germline CDR1 and CDR2: LNHDA and SQIVND (reference sequence). In nucleotides, the CDR3 is TGTGCCAGTAGTAAAATTACAGGGGGGAACACTGAAGCTTTCTTT. Residues: CASSKITGGNTEAFF.

V and J are TRBV27 and TRBJ2-3, with 7 bases fitting TRBD1. Germline V gene lookup returns CDR1 MNHEY and CDR2 SMNVEV (reference sequence). The trim removed 6 bases at V and 0 bases at J, leaving 12 bases unmatched. The CDR3 runs to 17 residues. The CDR3 DNA reads TGTGCCAGCAGAAGGGCCGCAGGGGGTTCCAGCACAGATACGCAGTATTTT. Translation: CASRRAAGGSSTDTQYF.